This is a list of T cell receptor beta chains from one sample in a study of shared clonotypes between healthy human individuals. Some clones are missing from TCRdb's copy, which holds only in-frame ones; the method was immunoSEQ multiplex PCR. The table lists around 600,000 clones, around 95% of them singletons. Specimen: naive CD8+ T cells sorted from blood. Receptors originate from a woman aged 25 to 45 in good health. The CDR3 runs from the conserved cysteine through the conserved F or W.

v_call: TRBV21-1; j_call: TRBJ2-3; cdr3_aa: CASSKKQGAINTQYF
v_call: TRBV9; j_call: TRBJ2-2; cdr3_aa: CASNIAGSGGTGELFF
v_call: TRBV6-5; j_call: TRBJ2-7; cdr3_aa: CASSLGGETYEQYF
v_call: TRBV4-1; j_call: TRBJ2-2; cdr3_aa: CASSLTSASNTGELFF
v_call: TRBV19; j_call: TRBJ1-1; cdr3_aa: CASSIWTEAFF
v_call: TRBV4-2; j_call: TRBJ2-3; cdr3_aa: CASSQLTVGTDTQYF
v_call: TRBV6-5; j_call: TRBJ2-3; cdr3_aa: CATRAGASVFGTQYF
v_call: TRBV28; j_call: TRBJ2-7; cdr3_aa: CASRGLVSYEQYF
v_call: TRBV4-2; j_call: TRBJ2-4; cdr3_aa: CASSHGRQVDIQYF
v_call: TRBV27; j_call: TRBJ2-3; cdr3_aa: CASSPFLERQTQYF
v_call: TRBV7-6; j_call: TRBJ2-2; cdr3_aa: CASTNPGTGDTGELFF
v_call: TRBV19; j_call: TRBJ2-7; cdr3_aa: CATSGLSVYEQYF
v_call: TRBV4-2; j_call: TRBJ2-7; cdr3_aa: CASSQGRGQEQYF
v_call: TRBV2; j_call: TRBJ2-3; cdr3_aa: CASSEGPQDF
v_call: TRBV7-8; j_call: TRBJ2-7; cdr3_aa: CASTTERLDYVGAQYF
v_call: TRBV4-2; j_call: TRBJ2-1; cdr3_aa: CASSQEFGSGDSYNEQFF
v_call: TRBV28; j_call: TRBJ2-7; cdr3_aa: CASSLTSGRGYEQYF
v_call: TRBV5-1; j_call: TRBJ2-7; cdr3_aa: CASSVGIPYEQYF
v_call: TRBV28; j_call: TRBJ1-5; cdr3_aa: CASSFRIGGVAQHF
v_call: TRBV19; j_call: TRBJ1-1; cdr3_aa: CASSIWDRTTVNTEAFF
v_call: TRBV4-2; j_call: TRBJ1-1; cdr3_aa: CASSLDGKEAFF
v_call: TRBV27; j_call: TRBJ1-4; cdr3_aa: CASSWNSGATNEKLFF
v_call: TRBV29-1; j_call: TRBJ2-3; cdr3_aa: CSARAVDTDTQYF
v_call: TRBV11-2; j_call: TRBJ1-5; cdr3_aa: CASSLSIGAVDQPQHF
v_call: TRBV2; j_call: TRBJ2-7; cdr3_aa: CASSELGQETYEQYF
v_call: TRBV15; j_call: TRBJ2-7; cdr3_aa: CATTQGQLYEQYF
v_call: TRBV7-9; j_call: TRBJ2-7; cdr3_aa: CASSVTPGTGHYEQYF
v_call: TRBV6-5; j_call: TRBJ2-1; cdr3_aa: CASSQTGGEQFF
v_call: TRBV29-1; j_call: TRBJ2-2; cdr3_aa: CSVRGEWQGNTGELFF
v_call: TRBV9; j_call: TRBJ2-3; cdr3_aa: CASSPFVSRGSDTQYF
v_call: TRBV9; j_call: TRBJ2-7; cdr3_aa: CASSAGTSGAYEQYF
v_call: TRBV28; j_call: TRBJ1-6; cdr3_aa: CASSPGGENSPLHF
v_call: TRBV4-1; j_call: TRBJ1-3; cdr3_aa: CASSLNRGAAGNTIYF
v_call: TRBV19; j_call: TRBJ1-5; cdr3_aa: CASSNPPLGISNQPQHF
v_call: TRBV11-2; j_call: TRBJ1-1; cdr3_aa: CASSLVPGQSTEAFF
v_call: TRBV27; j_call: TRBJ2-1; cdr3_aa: CASSLAGLSYNEQFF
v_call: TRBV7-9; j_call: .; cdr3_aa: CASSLEKDEQYF
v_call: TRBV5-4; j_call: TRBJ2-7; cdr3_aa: CASSSGQERPYEQYF
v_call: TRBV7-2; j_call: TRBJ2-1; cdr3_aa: CASSLVDAGNNEQFF
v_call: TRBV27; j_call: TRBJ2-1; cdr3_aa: CASSLRGNEQFF
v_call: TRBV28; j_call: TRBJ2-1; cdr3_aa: CALRATVNNEQFF
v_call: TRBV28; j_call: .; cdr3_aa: CATTAPGGYEQYF
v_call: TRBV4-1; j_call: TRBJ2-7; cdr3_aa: CASSPRASGSMYEQYF